The T cell receptor (beta chain) under discussion was sequenced for a study of T-cell reconstitution after alpha-beta-depleted transplantation in children. This CDR3 comprises 13 residues. Trimming left V 3 bases short and J 8 bases short, with 13 bases between. Germline CDR1 and CDR2: KGHSH and LQKENI. TCRbeta library construction was performed incorporating unique molecular identifiers. TCRdb processed the PCR reads anew with MiXCR; each CDR3 protein has one entry. The repertoire holds 300,000 to 400,000 distinct CDR3 sequences, with roughly 16% as singletons. The TCR was taken from a male patient aged 2 to 9 who had a stem cell transplant for acute lymphoblastic leukemia, so the T cells may come from the graft donor. Source: PBMCs, mostly from graft donor cells, taken 360 days after TCRalphabeta/CD19-depleted stem cell transplant. V is TRBV18 and J is TRBJ1-2; unclear D gene. The CDR3, as DNA: TGTGCCAGCTCACCTCCAGCGGGGTTCGGCTACACCTTC. Translating it yields CASSPPAGFGYTF.